The present entry profiles one T cell receptor beta chain with its context. CDR3 length equals 15 residues. V lost 4 bases to trimming and J lost 0 bases, with 13 bases between them. Germline V gene lookup returns CDR1 SGHNT and CDR2 YYREEE (reference sequence). The data originate from a study of cytomegalovirus exposure and HLA in healthy donors. Study as a whole: Earlier findings included roughly 120 million unique TCR beta sequences obtained from 170 million or so T cells.

PCR used 60 Vbeta primers and 13 Jbeta primers. Profiling relied on immunoSEQ multiplex PCR, and the TCRdb table lists in-frame clones only, not all of them. This sample yields around 130,000 clones, of which over 60% are seen a single time; about 1.5% belongs to the top ten. This clonotype originated in a man aged 18 to 30 in good health and CMV-seronegative. The sequencing input was PBMCs. This chain uses TRBV5-4 with TRBJ1-1, with D possibly TRBD1 on 6 matching bases. CDR3 DNA: TGTGCCAGCAGCCCTGGACAGAAAATGAACACTGAAGCTTTCTTT. Amino acid sequence: CASSPGQKMNTEAFF.